The 28 T cell receptor beta chains reported below all come from one sample, sequenced in a study of blood T cells in healthy people across ages. Using a J-beta primer mix together with a sample-barcoded 5' primer, a second PCR was run for about 6 to 12 cycles. In TCRdb, the 5' RACE reads were re-called with MiXCR into one record per CDR3 protein. Of 1.2 million to 1.5 million distinct CDR3 sequences listed, about 43% are singletons. Sequencing used blood. Every receptor here comes from a woman between 18 and 29 years old in good health.

V is TRBV13 and J is TRBJ2-7, with 13 bases fitting TRBD2. The assigned J gene may be wrong: the sequence end matches TRBJ2-5 better. Germline V gene lookup returns CDR1 PRHDT and CDR2 FYEKMQ (reference sequence). This CDR3 has 16 amino acids. CDR3 amino acids: CASSSRLAGGGETQYF. The CDR3 nucleotides read TGTGCCAGCAGCTCCCGACTAGCGGGAGGTGGGGAGACCCAGTACTTC.

V is TRBV21-1 and J is TRBJ1-5. TRBV21-1 is termed a pseudogene. This CDR3 is 15 amino acids long. The CDR3 DNA sequence: TGTGCCAGCAGCTATCCCGATAGGCGGCATCAGCCCCAGCATTTT. This sequence encodes CASSYPDRRHQPQHF.

The chain is built from TRBV20-1 and TRBJ1-2, with 11 bases that match TRBD1. Trimming removed 5 bases from V and 4 bases from J; junction bases left unmatched: 6. Germline CDR1 reads DFQATT; CDR2 reads SNEGSKA (reference sequence). The CDR3 extends over 14 amino acids. CDR3 residues: CSAWDRGETYGYTF. The CDR3 DNA sequence: TGCAGTGCTTGGGACAGGGGGGAGACCTATGGCTACACCTTC.

In this sample, this clonotype turned up a few times. The chain combines TRBV7-9 with TRBJ2-7; 8 bases are shared with TRBD1. Germline CDR1 and CDR2: SEHNR and FQNEAQ (reference sequence). The J segment lost 2 bases and the V segment lost 5 bases, leaving 8 bases of the junction unmatched. The length of the CDR3 is 15 residues. CDR3 nucleotide sequence: TGTGCCAGCAGCCAGGGACAGGACGTGACCTACGAGCAGTACTTC. Residues: CASSQGQDVTYEQYF.

This clonotype was seen just once. The chain is built from TRBV25-1 and TRBJ2-7; D is uncertain. V was pared by 11 bases and J by 1 base, with 12 bases between. CDR3 size: 12 residues. Germline values: CDR1 MGHDK, CDR2 SYGVNS. The CDR3 coding sequence is TGTGCCGGTATAGGACGTTCCTACGAGCAGTACTTC. Protein product: CAGIGRSYEQYF.

The chain is built from TRBV9 and TRBJ2-6, with D perhaps TRBD1 or TRBD2 (7 bases each). V lost 8 bases to trimming and J lost 1 base, with 16 bases between them. Germline CDR1 is SGDLS and CDR2 is YYNGEE. The CDR3 covers 16 residues. DNA of the CDR3: TGTGCCAGTAGGGGGCTAGCGGAGTCTGGGGCCAACGTCCTGACTTTC. It is translated as CASRGLAESGANVLTF.

V and J are TRBV27 and TRBJ2-1; D unclear. The length of the CDR3 is 17 residues. Germline-derived CDR1 and CDR2 are MNHEY and SMNVEV (reference sequence). Trimming pared 5 bases from V and 5 bases from J, leaving 22 bases between. CDR3 DNA: TGTGCCAGCAGTCCCACCACAACTTTCGCGTATCACAATGAGCAGTTCTTC. Translated: CASSPTTTFAYHNEQFF.

This clonotype came up many times. The chain joins TRBV7-2 to TRBJ2-5; D is uncertain. The CDR3 runs 13 residues. Trimming removed 4 bases from V and 1 base from J, with 7 bases in between. Germline V lookup: CDR1 SGHTA, CDR2 FQGNSA. In nucleotides, the CDR3 is TGTGCCAGCAGCTATAGGACCCAAGAGACCCAGTACTTC. Residues: CASSYRTQETQYF. The variable domain in full, completed from reference TRBV7-2 and TRBJ2-5, reads GAGVSQSPSNKVTEKGKDVELRCDPISGHTALYWYRQSLGQGLEFLIYFQGNSAPDKSGLPSDRFSAERTGGSVSTLTIQRTQQEDSAVYLCASSYRTQETQYFGPGTRLLVL.

This clonotype turned up a few times. The chain employs TRBV20-1 and TRBJ2-6; D remains ambiguous. The CDR3 loop spans 15 amino acids. Germline CDR1 and CDR2: DFQATT and SNEGSKA (reference sequence). V lost 6 bases, J lost 0 bases, and 12 bases lay in between. Here the CDR3 DNA reads TGCAGTGCCCGCCCTCAGTTCTCTGGGGCCAACGTCCTGACTTTC. Amino acids: CSARPQFSGANVLTF.

This clonotype appeared a few times. This sequence joins TRBV6-5 and TRBJ1-2, with no clear D. This CDR3 has 15 amino acids. V was clipped by 0 bases and J by 4 bases, with 12 bases between them. CDR1 and CDR2 (germline): MNHEY, SVGAGI. The chain's CDR3 is CASSYSTSGSYGYTF. CDR3 bases: TGTGCCAGCAGTTACTCGACTTCTGGCAGCTATGGCTACACCTTC.

This clonotype was counted a few times. The chain couples TRBV12-3 or TRBV12-4 to TRBJ1-1, with 10 bases that match TRBD1. The ends lost 6 bases at V and 8 bases at J; junction bases unmatched: 12. There are 15 residues in the CDR3. The CDR3 sequence: CASREAGTGAGEAFF. The DNA of the CDR3 is TGTGCCAGCAGGGAGGCCGGGACAGGGGCCGGGGAAGCTTTCTTT.

This chain joins TRBV2 and TRBJ2-1; TRBD1 matches 7 bases. CDR3 length: 13 residues. Looked up from germline, CDR1 is SNHLY and CDR2 is FYNNEI. V dropped 6 bases and J dropped 13; count of bases not matched to a gene: 12. CDR3 DNA sequence: TGTGCCAGCAGGCCGACAGGGTTCGAGACCCAGTTCTTC. Protein product: CASRPTGFETQFF.

This clonotype was detected only a few times. This rearrangement joins TRBV20-1 to TRBJ2-5, with 8 positions matching TRBD1. This CDR3 is built from 15 residues. Unmatched junction bases numbered 9, after V lost 6 bases and J lost 0 bases. The germline gives CDR1 DFQATT, CDR2 SNEGSKA (reference sequence). CDR3 loop: CSAISDRGYQETQYF. Here the CDR3 DNA reads TGCAGTGCCATTTCTGACAGGGGCTACCAAGAGACCCAGTACTTC.

There are a few counts of this clonotype. The chain employs TRBV5-1 and TRBJ2-3; the D gene is possibly TRBD2 (5 bases). The V end lost 3 bases, the J end lost 2 bases, and 13 bases lay between the germline ends. CDR1 and CDR2 (germline): SGHRS, YFSETQ. CDR3 length equals 15 residues. In DNA, the CDR3 is TGCGCCAGCAGCTACTCCGGGAACCCCACAGATACGCAGTATTTT. Translating it yields CASSYSGNPTDTQYF.

This clonotype was seen more than once but under ten times. This chain links TRBV29-1 with TRBJ2-1; possibly TRBD2 for D (5 bases). Trimming removed 5 bases from V and 10 bases from J, with 15 bases in between. Germline V CDR1 and CDR2: SQVTM, ANQGSEA. The length of the CDR3 is 12 residues. CDR3 bases: TGCAGCGTTCAACGGGAAGGGCAGGAGCAGTTCTTC. Residues: CSVQREGQEQFF.

V usage is TRBV20-1 and J usage is TRBJ2-3; no clear D gene. Germline V lookup: CDR1 DFQATT, CDR2 SNEGSKA (reference sequence). Trimming removed 5 bases from V and 5 bases from J, with 14 bases in between. CDR3 length: 13 residues. The CDR3 is CSAFSNRGDTQYF. The DNA for the CDR3 is TGCAGTGCTTTCAGCAATCGCGGAGATACGCAGTATTTT.

This clonotype was found a few times. This chain links TRBV7-8 with TRBJ2-2; TRBD1 matches at 7 bases. Per the germline V gene, CDR1 is SGHVS and CDR2 is FQNEAQ. V was pared by 4 bases and J by 4 bases, with 9 bases of the junction left unmatched. This CDR3 contains 16 residues. CDR3 nucleotides: TGTGCCAGCAGCTCTGAGGACAGGTTCGGCACCGGGGAGCTGTTTTTT. This gives the protein CASSSEDRFGTGELFF.

The genes are TRBV3-1 and TRBJ2-7; 7 bases are a match to TRBD2. CDR1 is LGHDT and CDR2 is YNNKEL in the germline V gene (reference sequence). The CDR3 runs to 16 residues. V was pared by 1 base and J by 7 bases, with 13 bases of the junction left unmatched. CDR3 region: CASSQAGGGFGNEQYF. CDR3 bases: TGTGCCAGCAGCCAAGCCGGGGGAGGGTTCGGCAATGAGCAGTACTTC.

V gene TRBV6-6 combines with J gene TRBJ2-7; TRBD1 might be the D (5 bases). From germline, CDR1 is MNHNY and CDR2 SVGAGI (reference sequence). The V end was cut by 11 bases, the J end by 0 bases, with 17 bases between. CDR3 length: 14 amino acids. CDR3 sequence (DNA): TGTGCCTCCAATTGGGGCCTCAGCTCCTACGAGCAGTACTTC. Translated: CASNWGLSSYEQYF.

This sequence joins TRBV12-3 or TRBV12-4 and TRBJ2-5, with D uncertain. The CDR3 is made up of 15 amino acids. V lost 5 bases and J lost 13, with 26 bases in between. CDR3 protein: CASSPAAGSLLDAYF. Written as DNA, the CDR3 is TGTGCCAGCAGTCCCGCGGCAGGCTCCCTTCTTGATGCGTACTTC.

The rearrangement links TRBV28 to TRBJ1-1, with D possibly TRBD1 on 5 matching bases. The length of the CDR3 is 12 residues. Trimming took off 6 bases at V and 7 bases at J, with 12 bases between the two ends. CDR1 is MDHEN and CDR2 is SYDVKM in the germline V gene. The CDR3 DNA reads as TGTGCCAGCAGCCTCAGGGCCGGTGAAGCTTTCTTT. Translated, it gives CASSLRAGEAFF. The complete variable domain, with remaining parts taken from reference TRBV28 and TRBJ1-1, reads DVKVTQSSRYLVKRTGEKVFLECVQDMDHENMFWYRQDPGLGLRLIYFSYDVKMKEKGDIPEGYSVSREKKERFSLILESASTNQTSMYLCASSLRAGEAFFGQGTRLTVV.

V is TRBV3-1 and J is TRBJ2-1; 10 bases agree with TRBD1. The CDR3 is 17 amino acids. The germline V gene has CDR1 LGHDT and CDR2 YNNKEL (reference sequence). V shed 7 bases and J 6 bases; nucleotides not matched to a gene: 15. The CDR3 sequence is CASNSGPPGTGVNEQFF. CDR3 sequence (DNA): TGTGCCAGCAACAGCGGACCTCCCGGGACAGGGGTCAATGAGCAGTTCTTC.

This clonotype has a handful of counts. The CDR3 sequence is CSAARTSGYNEQFF. CDR3 nucleotides: TGCAGTGCTGCCAGGACTAGCGGGTACAATGAGCAGTTCTTC. The V gene is TRBV20-1, the J gene TRBJ2-1; 11 positions match TRBD2. The V gene's germline CDR1 is DFQATT and CDR2 SNEGSKA (reference sequence). The CDR3 has 14 amino acids. With 5 bases clipped from V and 4 bases from J, the junction kept 4 bases outside the gene matches.

The chain is built from TRBV20-1 and TRBJ1-1; D may be TRBD1 (6 bases). Deletions cut 5 bases from V and 6 bases from J, with 19 bases between. Per the germline V gene, CDR1 is DFQATT and CDR2 is SNEGSKA (reference sequence). The length of the CDR3 is 14 residues. The CDR3 bases are TGCAGTGCTCCTGATACAGGGACGGGCTCTGAAGCTTTCTTT. Protein product: CSAPDTGTGSEAFF.

This clonotype appeared a few times. V and J are TRBV7-9 and TRBJ2-7; D might be TRBD1 (8 bases). The V and J ends lost 5 bases and 9 bases respectively, with 17 bases between them. The CDR3 runs to 13 residues. CDR1 is SEHNR, CDR2 FQNEAQ, per germline (reference sequence). The CDR3 here is CASSPIQGGVQYF. In DNA, the CDR3 is TGTGCCAGCAGCCCCATACAGGGGGGGGTGCAGTACTTC.

The chain has TRBV6-2 or TRBV6-3 and TRBJ2-2; D is unresolved. The germline V gene has CDR1 MNHEY and CDR2 SVGEGT. CDR3 length equals 12 residues. Trimming cost V 4 bases and J 7 bases, with 7 bases left between them. CDR3 sequence reads: CASSSGDGELFF. Here the CDR3 DNA reads TGTGCCAGCAGTTCAGGCGACGGGGAGCTGTTTTTT.

This clonotype has only a few counts. V and J are TRBV14 and TRBJ2-4; D may correspond to TRBD1 or TRBD2 (5 bases each). V lost 6 bases and J lost 1, with 13 bases in between. The CDR3 is 15 amino acids. Germline V gene sequence: CDR1 SGHDN, CDR2 FVKESK. CDR3 loop: CASRDSGTAKNIQYF. CDR3 nucleotide sequence: TGTGCCAGCAGGGACTCCGGGACGGCCAAAAACATTCAGTACTTC.

The chain employs TRBV27 and TRBJ2-4; no firm D call. The J call may be in error: the DNA end matches TRBJ2-7 better. This CDR3 is built from 14 residues. The germline CDR1 and CDR2 sequences are MNHEY and SMNVEV (reference sequence). CDR3 in DNA: TGTGCCAGCAGTTTATTGGTCAGATATACCGAGCAGTACTTC. It codes for CASSLLVRYTEQYF.